The subject of this entry is one T cell receptor (beta chain). Its target is not known. TCRdb processed the RT-PCR reads anew with MiXCR; each CDR3 protein has one entry. Among 500,000 or so distinct CDR3 sequences, approximately 15% were seen once, and the ten largest hold less than 4%. The V end was cut by 0 bases, the J end by 8 bases, with 3 bases between. Germline V gives CDR1 SGHDT, CDR2 YYEEEE. The CDR3 runs 12 residues. This entry is derived from a study of response to subunit inactivated influenza vaccine. Study outcomes and limitations: Few new T cells, the authors suggested, are recruited by each seasonal influenza vaccination.

This rearrangement joins TRBV5-6 to TRBJ1-6; no clear D gene. Sequenced here: CD4+ T cells sorted from PBMCs, sampled less than 30 months after vaccination. The sequence derives from a man between 45 and 75 years old who received an inactivated influenza vaccine. The CDR3 reads CASSLADSPLHF. CDR3 in DNA: TGTGCCAGCAGCTTGGCCGATTCACCCCTCCACTTT. Using reference TRBV5-6 and TRBJ1-6 for the parts outside the CDR3, the full variable domain is DAGVTQSPTHLIKTRGQQVTLRCSPKSGHDTVSWYQQALGQGPQFIFQYYEEEERQRGNFPDRFSGHQFPNYSSELNVNALLLGDSALYLCASSLADSPLHFGNGTRLTVT.